This T cell receptor beta chain comes out of a study of blood T cell repertoires in COVID-19. As originally analysed: The authors estimated nucleated cell counts from reference gene primer amplification. The data were produced by immunoSEQ multiplex PCR, yet TCRdb's version contains in-frame clones alone and is incomplete. That table furnishes V, J and clone size, whereas the DNA furnished D and trimming. Of a few hundred thousand clones in the sample, 83% were seen once. The sample comprised peripheral blood. This TCR was sampled from a man between 60 and 75 years old who had recovered from COVID-19.

The CDR3 reads CASSPQGGIVGYTF. The CDR3 nucleotides are TGTGCCAGCAGCCCACAGGGGGGAATAGTTGGCTACACCTTC. The V call is TRBV7-3, the J call TRBJ1-2; the match to TRBD1 covers 8 bases. The ends lost 5 bases at V and 7 bases at J; junction bases unmatched: 9. Germline CDR1 and CDR2: SGHTA and FQGTGA. This CDR3 comprises 14 residues. The complete variable domain, with remaining parts taken from reference TRBV7-3 and TRBJ1-2, reads GAGVSQTPSNKVTEKGKYVELRCDPISGHTALYWYRQSLGQGPEFLIYFQGTGAADDSGLPNDRFFAVRPEGSVSTLKIQRTERGDSAVYLCASSPQGGIVGYTFGSGTRLTVV.